This T cell receptor beta chain emerged from a study of TIL therapy for anti-PD-1-resistant metastatic lung cancer. Study-level results: TIL cultures after expansion showed higher clonality and lower diversity than baseline tumor (median roughly 6.3% vs 31%).

The time point was: pre-treatment sample, taken before nivolumab and TIL therapy. Most excised metastases sampled were pleural nodules or supraclavicular lymph nodes. Adults with stage 4 NSCLC were enrolled in a phase I trial. Comment on this clone: The antigen remains undetermined.

The CDR3 spans 13 residues. V was pared by 0 bases and J by 1 base, with 4 bases between. Germline V gene sequence: CDR1 SGHRS, CDR2 YFSETQ. Sequencing used immunoSEQ v3. Profiled with immunoSEQ multiplex PCR; TCRdb holds only in-frame clones, not every one. The repertoire holds more than 20,000 clones, with under 80% as singletons. This TCR was sampled from a woman aged 30-79 years with non-small cell lung cancer. The specimen was tumor tissue, collected at baseline. The chain is built from TRBV5-1 and TRBJ2-5; D unresolved. The CDR3 DNA is TGCGCCAGCAGCTTGGAGTTCCAAGAGACCCAGTACTTC. Protein product: CASSLEFQETQYF.